The 13 T cell receptor beta chains reported below all come from one sample, sequenced in a study of CD8 T cells in Susac syndrome. The RNA, about 0.45 to 1 ug, was put through reverse transcription using random hexamers. TCRdb reprocessed the immunoSEQ multiplex PCR reads with MiXCR, giving one entry per CDR3 protein. This sample has under 550,000 distinct CDR3 sequences, with roughly 85% found just once. Source material: CD8+ T cells from PBMCs. The receptors shown here come from a human donor with multiple sclerosis.

The CDR3 region is CASGGGGREQYF. The CDR3 region has the DNA TGTGCCAGCGGAGGGGGGGGCCGCGAGCAGTACTTC. J is TRBJ2-7 and V is TRBV27, with a weak D call TRBD2 (7 bases). CDR1 is MNHEY, CDR2 SMNVEV, per germline (reference sequence). Between the trimmed V and J ends, which lost 8 bases and 6 bases, there was a span of 14 bases. The CDR3 is made up of 12 amino acids.

V and J are TRBV7-9 and TRBJ2-3, with 10 positions matching TRBD2. The length of the CDR3 is 17 residues. Germline V lookup: CDR1 SEHNR, CDR2 FQNEAQ (reference sequence). V gave up 4 bases and J gave up 5 bases; unmatched junction bases: 12. CDR3 DNA sequence: TGTGCCAGCAGCTCCACCGCTAGCGGGGGAGTTATAGATACGCAGTATTTT. Residues: CASSSTASGGVIDTQYF.

CDR3 nucleotide sequence: TGTGCCCTGAAGTGGGACAACACTGAAGCTTTCTTT. It is translated as CALKWDNTEAFF. The gene calls are TRBV30 and TRBJ1-1; D possibly corresponds to TRBD1 (5 bases). Trimming removed 8 bases at V and 2 bases at J, with 12 bases between. Germline V gene lookup returns CDR1 GTSNPN and CDR2 SVGIG (reference sequence). CDR3 size: 12 residues.

V and J are TRBV3-1 and TRBJ2-7; a weak D match, TRBD1 (6 bases). Trimming removed 0 bases from V and 0 bases from J, with 6 bases in between. Germline values: CDR1 LGHDT, CDR2 YNNKEL (reference sequence). The CDR3 covers 14 residues. The CDR3 sequence: CASSQEDSSYEQYF. In DNA form, the CDR3 reads TGTGCCAGCAGCCAAGAGGACAGCTCCTACGAGCAGTACTTC.

V and J are TRBV30 and TRBJ1-1; D not resolved. The germline gives CDR1 GTSNPN, CDR2 SVGIG (reference sequence). V was trimmed by 0 bases and J by 3 bases, leaving 11 bases between them. There are 14 residues in the CDR3. CDR3 protein: CAWSVGSGYTEAFF. The CDR3 DNA reads TGTGCCTGGAGTGTAGGTTCTGGTTACACTGAAGCTTTCTTT.

In this sample, this clonotype turned up a few times. The chain couples TRBV12-3 or TRBV12-4 to TRBJ2-2; D remains unclear. The V and J ends lost 3 bases and 5 bases respectively, with 7 bases between them. The CDR3 has 13 residues. The CDR3 nucleotides are TGTGCCAGCAGTTTCCTCGGTACCGGGGAGCTGTTTTTT. It yields the protein CASSFLGTGELFF.

The count of this clonotype is one. This chain connects TRBV19 to TRBJ1-2; no clear D gene. Germline assignment: CDR1 LNHDA and CDR2 SQIVND (reference sequence). V lost 2 bases, J lost 6 bases, and 22 bases lay in between. CDR3 length: 17 residues. The CDR3 sequence: CASSISLWGEPLDGYTF. In nucleotides, the CDR3 is TGTGCCAGTAGTATATCCCTCTGGGGAGAGCCCCTAGATGGCTACACCTTC.

The chain uses TRBV4-1 and TRBJ1-5, with D hard to call. CDR3 size: 16 residues. The germline gives CDR1 MGHRA, CDR2 YSYEKL. V was trimmed by 1 base and J by 1 base, leaving 11 bases between them. The CDR3 DNA reads TGCGCCAGCAGCCAAGTAACTACCTTCAGCAATCAGCCCCAGCATTTT. Protein sequence: CASSQVTTFSNQPQHF.

CDR3 in amino acids: CASSRGRNTGELFF. In DNA form, the CDR3 reads TGTGCCAGCAGTCGGGGCCGAAACACCGGGGAGCTGTTTTTT. The chain couples TRBV2 to TRBJ2-2; D is possibly TRBD1 or TRBD2 (5 bases each). Trimming took 5 bases from V and 2 from J, leaving 9 bases between them. This CDR3 region has 14 residues. Germline-derived CDR1 and CDR2 are SNHLY and FYNNEI.

The chain employs TRBV5-5 and TRBJ2-1; 7 nucleotides line up with TRBD1. Germline V gene lookup returns CDR1 SGHKS and CDR2 YYEKEE (reference sequence). The CDR3 sequence is 15 residues long. Trimming at V came to 9 bases and at J to 0 bases, leaving 9 bases not matched to a gene. Here the CDR3 reads CATFWDSFSYNEQFF. The CDR3 coding sequence is TGTGCCACGTTTTGGGACAGTTTCTCCTACAATGAGCAGTTCTTC.

The chain has TRBV2 and TRBJ2-7, with 11 bases identical to TRBD1. CDR1 SNHLY and CDR2 FYNNEI come from the germline V gene. CDR3 size: 17 residues. Germline trimming cut 1 base from V and 2 bases from J; bases unmatched to any gene: 7. The CDR3 region has the DNA TGTGCCAGCAGTGAAGAGGGGTCGGGACAGGGGGCCTACGAGCAGTACTTC. Translated, it gives CASSEEGSGQGAYEQYF.

The J gene is TRBJ1-6, the V gene TRBV6-5; D ambiguous. In germline, CDR1 is MNHEY, CDR2 SVGAGI. Trimming shortened V by 8 bases and J by 5 bases, and 10 bases separated the two germline ends. The CDR3 sequence is 13 residues long. The CDR3 nucleotides read TGTGCCAGCGCCAGACATAATAATTCACCCCTCCACTTT. Its translation is CASARHNNSPLHF.

The chain is built from TRBV28 and TRBJ2-3; 8 bases match TRBD2. This CDR3 is built from 17 residues. Germline V lookup: CDR1 MDHEN, CDR2 SYDVKM. The J segment lost 5 bases and the V segment lost 0 bases, leaving 10 bases of the junction unmatched. CDR3 residues: CASSLWPSGSSIDTQYF. CDR3 in DNA: TGTGCCAGCAGTTTATGGCCTAGCGGGTCCTCTATAGATACGCAGTATTTT.